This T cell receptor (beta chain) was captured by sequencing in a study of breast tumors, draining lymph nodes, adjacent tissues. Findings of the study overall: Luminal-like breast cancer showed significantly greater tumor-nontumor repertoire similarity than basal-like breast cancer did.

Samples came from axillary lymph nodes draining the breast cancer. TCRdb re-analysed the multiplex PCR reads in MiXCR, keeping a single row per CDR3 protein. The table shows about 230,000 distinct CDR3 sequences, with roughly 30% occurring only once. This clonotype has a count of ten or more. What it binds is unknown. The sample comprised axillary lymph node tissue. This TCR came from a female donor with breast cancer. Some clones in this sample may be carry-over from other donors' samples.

The CDR3 nucleotides read TGCGCCAGCAGCTTGGGCAGCGGAGAGACCCAGTACTTC. Protein sequence: CASSLGSGETQYF. The rearrangement uses TRBV5-1 and TRBJ2-5, with D possibly TRBD2 on 5 matching bases. Trimming pared 0 bases from V and 4 bases from J, leaving 7 bases between. Germline V lookup: CDR1 SGHRS, CDR2 YFSETQ. The CDR3 consists of 13 residues.